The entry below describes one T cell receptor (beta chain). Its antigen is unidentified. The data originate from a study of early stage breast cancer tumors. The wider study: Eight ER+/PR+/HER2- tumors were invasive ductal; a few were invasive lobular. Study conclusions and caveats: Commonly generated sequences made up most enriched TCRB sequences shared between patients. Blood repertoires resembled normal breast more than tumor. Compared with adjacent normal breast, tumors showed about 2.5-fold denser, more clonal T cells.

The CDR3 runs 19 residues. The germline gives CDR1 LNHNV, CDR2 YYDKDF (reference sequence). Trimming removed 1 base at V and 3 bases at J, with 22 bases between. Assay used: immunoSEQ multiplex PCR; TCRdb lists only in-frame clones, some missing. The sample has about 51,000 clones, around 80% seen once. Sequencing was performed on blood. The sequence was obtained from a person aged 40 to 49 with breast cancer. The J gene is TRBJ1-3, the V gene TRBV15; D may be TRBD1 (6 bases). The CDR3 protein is CATSRVGGPGLPYGNTIYF. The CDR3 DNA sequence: TGTGCCACCAGCAGAGTAGGGGGACCCGGGCTTCCCTATGGAAACACCATATATTTT.